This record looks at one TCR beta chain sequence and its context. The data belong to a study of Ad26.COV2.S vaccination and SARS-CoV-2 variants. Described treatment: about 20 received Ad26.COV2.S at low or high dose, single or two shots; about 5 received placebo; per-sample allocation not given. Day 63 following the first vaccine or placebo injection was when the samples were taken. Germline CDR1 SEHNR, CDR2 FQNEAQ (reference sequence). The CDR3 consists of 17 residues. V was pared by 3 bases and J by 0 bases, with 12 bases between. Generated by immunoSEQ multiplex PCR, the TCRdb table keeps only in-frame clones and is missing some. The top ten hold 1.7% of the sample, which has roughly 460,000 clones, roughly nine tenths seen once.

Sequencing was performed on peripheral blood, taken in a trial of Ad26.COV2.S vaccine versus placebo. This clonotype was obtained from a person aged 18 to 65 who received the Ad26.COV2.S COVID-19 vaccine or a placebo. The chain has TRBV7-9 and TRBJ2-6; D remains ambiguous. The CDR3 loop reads CASSFVGLDSGANVLTF. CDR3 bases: TGTGCCAGCAGCTTCGTGGGATTAGACTCTGGGGCCAACGTCCTGACTTTC.